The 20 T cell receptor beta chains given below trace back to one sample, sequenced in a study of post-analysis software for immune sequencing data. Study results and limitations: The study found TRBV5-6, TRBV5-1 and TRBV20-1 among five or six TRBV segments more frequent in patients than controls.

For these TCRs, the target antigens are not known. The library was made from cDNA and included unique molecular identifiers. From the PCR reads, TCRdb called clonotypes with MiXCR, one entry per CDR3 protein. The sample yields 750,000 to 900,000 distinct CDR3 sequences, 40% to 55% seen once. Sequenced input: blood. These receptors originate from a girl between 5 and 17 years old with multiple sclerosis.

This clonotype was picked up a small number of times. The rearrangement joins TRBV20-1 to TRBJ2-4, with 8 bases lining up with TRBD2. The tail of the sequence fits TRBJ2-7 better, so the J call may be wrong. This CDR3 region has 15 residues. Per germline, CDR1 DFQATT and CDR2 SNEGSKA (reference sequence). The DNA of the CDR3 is TGCAGTGCCCTGAGTAGCGGGGTACTATCCTACGAGCAGTACTTC. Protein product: CSALSSGVLSYEQYF.

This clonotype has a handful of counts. The CDR3 sequence: CASSVGLAGYNEQFF. The CDR3 DNA reads as TGTGCCAGCAGCGTAGGGTTAGCGGGCTACAATGAGCAGTTCTTC. V and J are TRBV9 and TRBJ2-1, with TRBD2 matching 7 bases. The V gene's germline CDR1 is SGDLS and CDR2 YYNGEE. CDR3 length equals 15 residues. With 0 bases clipped from V and 3 bases from J, the junction kept 3 bases outside the gene matches.

The CDR3 DNA reads as TGTGCCAGCAGCCAATTCTATGGCTACACCTTC. Translating gives CASSQFYGYTF. The V gene is TRBV28, the J gene TRBJ1-2; D not resolved. V lost 6 bases, J lost 4 bases, and 6 bases lay in between. CDR3 length equals 11 residues. Germline-derived CDR1 and CDR2 are MDHEN and SYDVKM.

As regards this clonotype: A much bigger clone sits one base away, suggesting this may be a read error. The chain's CDR3 is CAAATSGEHTDTQYF. DNA for the CDR3: TGTGCCGCCGCGACTAGCGGGGAGCACACAGATACGCAGTATTTT. The J gene is TRBJ2-3, the V gene TRBV27, with 11 bases identical to TRBD2. The junction had 9 bases not matched to a gene; V was cut back by 11 bases and J by 2 bases. The CDR3 is 15 residues long. In germline, CDR1 is MNHEY, CDR2 SMNVEV (reference sequence).

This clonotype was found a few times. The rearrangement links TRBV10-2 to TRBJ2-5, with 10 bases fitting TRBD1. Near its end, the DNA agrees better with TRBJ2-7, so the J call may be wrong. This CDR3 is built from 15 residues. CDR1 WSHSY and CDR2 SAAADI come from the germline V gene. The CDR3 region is CASRTAGTGVYEQYF. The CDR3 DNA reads TGCGCCAGCAGAACAGCCGGGACAGGGGTATACGAGCAGTACTTC.

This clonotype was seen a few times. DNA of the CDR3: TGCGCCACCGGGACAAACAACGGGGGCAATGAGCAGTTCTTC. Translation gives CATGTNNGGNEQFF. The J gene is TRBJ2-1, the V gene TRBV10-1; the D gene could be TRBD1 or TRBD2 (6 bases each). Germline V CDR1 and CDR2: WNHNN, SYGVQD (reference sequence). The ends were cut back, 10 bases at V and 6 bases at J, with 19 bases in the middle. This CDR3 contains 14 residues.

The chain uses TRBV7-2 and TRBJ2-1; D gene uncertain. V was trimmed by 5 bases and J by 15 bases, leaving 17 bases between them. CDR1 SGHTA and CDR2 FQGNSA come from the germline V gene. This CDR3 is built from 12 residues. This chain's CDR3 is CASSQTGPGRFF. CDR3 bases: TGTGCCAGCAGCCAAACCGGCCCTGGTAGGTTCTTC.

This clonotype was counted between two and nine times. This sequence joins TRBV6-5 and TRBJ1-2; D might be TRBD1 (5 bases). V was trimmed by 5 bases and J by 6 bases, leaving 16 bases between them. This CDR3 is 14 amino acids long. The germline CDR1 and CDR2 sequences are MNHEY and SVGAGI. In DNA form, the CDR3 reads TGTGCCAGCAGTCCCAGGACGGAGGACAATGGCTACACCTTC. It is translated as CASSPRTEDNGYTF.

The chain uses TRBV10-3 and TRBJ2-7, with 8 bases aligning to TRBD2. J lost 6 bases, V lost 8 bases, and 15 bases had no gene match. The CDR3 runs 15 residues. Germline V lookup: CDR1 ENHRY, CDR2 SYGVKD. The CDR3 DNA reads TGTGCCATCCGCCAGGGTGAGCGGGAGAGGAGCGAGCAGTACTTC. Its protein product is CAIRQGERERSEQYF.

The CDR3 DNA sequence: TGTGCCAGCACCAGGACAGGGGGCGATGGCTACACCTTC. Protein product: CASTRTGGDGYTF. The chain couples TRBV6-6 to TRBJ1-2; TRBD1 aligns across 11 bases. Germline CDR1 and CDR2: MNHNY and SVGAGI (reference sequence). With 7 bases clipped from V and 6 bases from J, the junction kept 4 bases outside the gene matches. The CDR3 consists of 13 residues.

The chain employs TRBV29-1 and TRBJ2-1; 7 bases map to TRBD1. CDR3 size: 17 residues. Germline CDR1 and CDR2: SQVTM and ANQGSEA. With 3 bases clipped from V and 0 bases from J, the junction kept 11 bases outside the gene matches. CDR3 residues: CSVEEGGVLSSYNEQFF. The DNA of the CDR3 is TGCAGCGTTGAGGAAGGGGGCGTCCTTAGCTCCTACAATGAGCAGTTCTTC.

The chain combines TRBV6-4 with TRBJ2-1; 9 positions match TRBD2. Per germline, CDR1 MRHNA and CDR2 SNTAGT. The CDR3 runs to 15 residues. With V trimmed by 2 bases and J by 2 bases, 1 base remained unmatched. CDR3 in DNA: TGTGCCAGCAGTGACCGACTAGCGGCCTACAATGAGCAGTTCTTC. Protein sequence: CASSDRLAAYNEQFF.

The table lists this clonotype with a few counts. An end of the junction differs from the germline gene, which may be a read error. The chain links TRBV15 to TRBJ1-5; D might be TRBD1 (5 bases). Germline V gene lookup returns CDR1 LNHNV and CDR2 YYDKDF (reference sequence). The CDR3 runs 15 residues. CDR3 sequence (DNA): TGTGCTACCAGCCTTCCGGGCGGGGCCAATCAGCCCCAGCATTTT. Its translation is CATSLPGGANQPQHF.

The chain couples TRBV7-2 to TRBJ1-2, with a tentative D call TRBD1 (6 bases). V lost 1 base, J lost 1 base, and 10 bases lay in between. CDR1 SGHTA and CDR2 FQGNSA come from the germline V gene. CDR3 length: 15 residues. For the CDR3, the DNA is TGTGCCAGCAGCTTAGGGTCAGGGGATAACTATGGCTACACCTTC. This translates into CASSLGSGDNYGYTF.

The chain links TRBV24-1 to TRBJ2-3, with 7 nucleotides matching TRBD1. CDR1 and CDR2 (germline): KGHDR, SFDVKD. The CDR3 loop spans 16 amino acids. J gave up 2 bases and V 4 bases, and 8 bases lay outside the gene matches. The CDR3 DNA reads TGTGCCACCAGTGACCCTGACAGGGCGTTCACAGATACGCAGTATTTT. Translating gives CATSDPDRAFTDTQYF.

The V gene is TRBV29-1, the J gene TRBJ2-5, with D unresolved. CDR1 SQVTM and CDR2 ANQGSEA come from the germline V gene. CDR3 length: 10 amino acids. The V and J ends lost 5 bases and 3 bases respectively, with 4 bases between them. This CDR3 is CSVWEETQYF. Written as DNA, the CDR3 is TGCAGCGTTTGGGAAGAGACCCAGTACTTC. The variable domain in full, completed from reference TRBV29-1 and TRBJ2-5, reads SAVISQKPSRDICQRGTSLTIQCQVDSQVTMMFWYRQQPGQSLTLIATANQGSEATYESGFVIDKFPISRPNLTFSTLTVSNMSPEDSSIYLCSVWEETQYFGPGTRLLVL.

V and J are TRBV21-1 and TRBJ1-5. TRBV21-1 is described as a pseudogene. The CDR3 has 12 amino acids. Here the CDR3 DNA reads TGTGCCAGCAGCGTGTTCGTTCAGCCCCAGCATTTT. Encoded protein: CASSVFVQPQHF.

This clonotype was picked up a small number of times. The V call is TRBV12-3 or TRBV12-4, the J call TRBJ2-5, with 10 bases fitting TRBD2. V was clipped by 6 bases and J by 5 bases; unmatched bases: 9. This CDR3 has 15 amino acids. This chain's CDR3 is CASSGVAGGMETQYF. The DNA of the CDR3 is TGTGCCAGCAGCGGGGTAGCGGGAGGAATGGAGACCCAGTACTTC.

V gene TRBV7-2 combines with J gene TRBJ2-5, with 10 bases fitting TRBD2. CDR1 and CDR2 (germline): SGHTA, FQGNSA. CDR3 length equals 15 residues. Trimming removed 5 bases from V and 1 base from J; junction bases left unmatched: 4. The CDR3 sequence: CASSLSGRTQETQYF. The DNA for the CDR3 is TGTGCCAGCAGCCTTAGCGGGAGGACCCAAGAGACCCAGTACTTC.

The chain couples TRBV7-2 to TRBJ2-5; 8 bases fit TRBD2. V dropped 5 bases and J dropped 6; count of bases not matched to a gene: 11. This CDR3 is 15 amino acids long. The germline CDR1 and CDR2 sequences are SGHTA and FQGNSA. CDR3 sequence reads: CASSPRTSPSKTQYF. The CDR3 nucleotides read TGTGCCAGCAGCCCACGGACTAGCCCCTCCAAGACCCAGTACTTC.